These 30 T cell receptor beta chains originate from one sample sequenced in a study of blood T cell repertoires in COVID-19. Assay used: immunoSEQ multiplex PCR; TCRdb lists only in-frame clones, some missing. The data show under 250,000 clones, with over 70% seen just once and roughly 7.9% held by the top ten. Sequencing was performed on peripheral blood. These receptors all come from a woman aged 80 or over with acute or convalescent COVID-19.

This clone came up many times. The chain uses TRBV9 and TRBJ2-5; 7 bases align to TRBD1. The CDR3 is 16 amino acids. Germline lookup yields CDR1 SGDLS and CDR2 YYNGEE. V lost 0 bases and J lost 1; bases outside the gene matches: 6. CDR3 protein: CASSVGAGGLQETQYF. CDR3 nucleotides: TGTGCCAGCAGCGTAGGGGCAGGGGGTCTCCAAGAGACCCAGTACTTC. The variable domain in full, with the rest retrieved from reference TRBV9 and TRBJ2-5, is DSGVTQTPKHLITATGQRVTLRCSPRSGDLSVYWYQQSLDQGLQFLIQYYNGEERAKGNILERFSAQQFPDLHSELNLSSLELGDSALYFCASSVGAGGLQETQYFGPGTRLLVL.

V is TRBV11-3 and J is TRBJ1-1; a possible D gene is TRBD1 (6 bases). The CDR3 covers 11 residues. Germline V gene lookup returns CDR1 SGHNT and CDR2 YENEEA. Trimming removed 5 bases at V and 8 bases at J, with 9 bases between. In nucleotides, the CDR3 is TGTGCCAGCAGCAGCGGGACAGAAGCTTTCTTT. It codes for CASSSGTEAFF.

The CDR3 DNA is TGTGCCAGCAGTTCCGGGACAACGAATTCACCCCTCCACTTT. Translation: CASSSGTTNSPLHF. The chain carries TRBV6-6 and TRBJ1-6; TRBD1 might be the D (6 bases). The germline gives CDR1 MNHNY, CDR2 SVGAGI (reference sequence). Trimming pared 4 bases from V and 7 bases from J, leaving 11 bases between. CDR3 length: 14 residues.

The chain combines TRBV28 with TRBJ1-1; possible D gene TRBD1, 6 bases. Germline assignment: CDR1 MDHEN and CDR2 SYDVKM. CDR3 length equals 15 residues. The ends were cut back, 5 bases at V and 0 bases at J, with 13 bases in the middle. In DNA, the CDR3 is TGTGCCAGCAGTCAGACAGGTTTTTTGAACACTGAAGCTTTCTTT. Its translation: CASSQTGFLNTEAFF.

The chain employs TRBV7-2 and TRBJ1-4; no clear D gene. CDR1 is SGHTA, CDR2 FQGNSA, per germline. This CDR3 spans 15 amino acids. V was pared by 1 base and J by 8 bases, with 14 bases between. Here the CDR3 DNA reads TGTGCCAGCAGCTTAGGAGGTGTCCGCGGGGAAAAACTGTTTTTT. Translation gives CASSLGGVRGEKLFF.

This clone was counted between two and nine times. The chain carries TRBV3-1 (or the pseudogene TRBV3-2) and TRBJ2-2; possible D gene TRBD2, 6 bases. Trimming left V 1 base short and J 5 bases short, with 17 bases between. Germline CDR1 is LGHDT and CDR2 is YNNKEL (reference sequence). The CDR3 has 17 amino acids. The CDR3 here is CASSQVPRVGGTGELFF. The CDR3 DNA follows: TGTGCCAGCAGCCAAGTCCCCAGGGTTGGGGGGACCGGGGAGCTGTTTTTT.

The rearrangement joins TRBV3-1 (or the pseudogene TRBV3-2) to TRBJ2-7, with 9 bases aligning to TRBD2. Germline V gene lookup returns CDR1 LGHDT and CDR2 YNNKEL (reference sequence). The CDR3 spans 14 residues. V lost 3 bases to trimming and J lost 2 bases; unmatched junction nucleotides: 2. In DNA form, the CDR3 reads TGTGCCAGCAGCCAGCTAGCGGGACCCTACGAGCAGTACTTC. This encodes CASSQLAGPYEQYF.

The V gene is TRBV3-1 (or the pseudogene TRBV3-2), the J gene TRBJ2-3; 11 bases align to TRBD2. The CDR3 totals 16 residues. The V gene end was trimmed by 4 bases and the J gene end by 2 bases; junction bases not matched to a gene: 5. Germline values: CDR1 LGHDT, CDR2 YNNKEL (reference sequence). The DNA for the CDR3 is TGTGCCAGCAGCCCCCTAGCGGGAGGCGTCACAGATACGCAGTATTTT. Translating gives CASSPLAGGVTDTQYF.

This chain joins TRBV27 and TRBJ1-6, with unresolved D. This CDR3 has 14 amino acids. Trimming left V 0 bases short and J 7 bases short, with 7 bases between. Germline CDR1 MNHEY, CDR2 SMNVEV (reference sequence). The CDR3 DNA reads as TGTGCCAGCAGTTTATCGGCAGTAAATTCACCCCTCCACTTT. Protein sequence: CASSLSAVNSPLHF.

This clone has a single count. The genes are TRBV19 and TRBJ1-6; D not resolved. Germline assignment: CDR1 LNHDA and CDR2 SQIVND (reference sequence). Trimming shortened V by 5 bases and J by 7 bases, and 9 bases separated the two germline ends. The CDR3 consists of 13 residues. The CDR3 region has the DNA TGTGCCAGTAGTCAGAGGAAAAATTCACCCCTCCACTTT. Its protein product is CASSQRKNSPLHF.

This sequence joins TRBV3-1 (or the pseudogene TRBV3-2) and TRBJ2-3; D uncertain. Germline assignment: CDR1 LGHDT and CDR2 YNNKEL (reference sequence). This CDR3 contains 13 residues. V shed 1 base and J shed 4 bases, with 6 bases lying between them. The CDR3 DNA reads TGTGCCAGCAGCCAAGTCCCTTCAGATACGCAGTATTTT. Its translation is CASSQVPSDTQYF.

The chain uses TRBV5-1 and TRBJ1-1, with D unclear. CDR1 is SGHRS and CDR2 is YFSETQ in the germline V gene. The CDR3 has 14 residues. Trimming shortened V by 2 bases and J by 0 bases, and 8 bases separated the two germline ends. CDR3 amino acids: CASSLSGMNTEAFF. CDR3 nucleotide sequence: TGCGCCAGCAGCTTATCCGGTATGAACACTGAAGCTTTCTTT. The entire variable domain, with the rest obtained from reference TRBV5-1 and TRBJ1-1, is as follows: KAGVTQTPRYLIKTRGQQVTLSCSPISGHRSVSWYQQTPGQGLQFLFEYFSETQRNKGNFPGRFSGRQFSNSRSEMNVSTLELGDSALYLCASSLSGMNTEAFFGQGTRLTVV.

V gene TRBV3-1 (or the pseudogene TRBV3-2) combines with J gene TRBJ1-4; 7 nucleotides line up with TRBD1. Germline-derived CDR1 and CDR2 are LGHDT and YNNKEL (reference sequence). With 3 bases clipped from V and 4 bases from J, the junction kept 5 bases outside the gene matches. There are 15 residues in the CDR3. For the CDR3, the DNA is TGTGCCAGCAGCCAGACCGGGACAGATAATGAAAAACTGTTTTTT. Protein sequence: CASSQTGTDNEKLFF.

The chain has TRBV6-5 and TRBJ2-1; weak D call: TRBD2 (6 bases). Deletions cut 7 bases from V and 0 bases from J, with 13 bases between. This CDR3 comprises 15 residues. Germline loops: CDR1 MNHEY, CDR2 SVGAGI. CDR3 coding DNA: TGTGCCAGCAAAAATTTGCGGGACTCCTACAATGAGCAGTTCTTC. Its translation is CASKNLRDSYNEQFF.

This clone was observed once. The chain uses TRBV25-1 and TRBJ2-7; possible D gene TRBD1, 5 bases. Germline loops: CDR1 MGHDK, CDR2 SYGVNS. Trimming shortened V by 6 bases and J by 7 bases, and 13 bases separated the two germline ends. The CDR3 is 12 amino acids. This CDR3 is CASSSGFWEQYF. The CDR3 DNA is TGTGCCAGCAGCTCAGGGTTTTGGGAGCAGTACTTC.

This chain connects TRBV19 to TRBJ1-1; perhaps TRBD1 as D (6 bases). Per the germline V gene, CDR1 is LNHDA and CDR2 is SQIVND (reference sequence). Trimming cost V 3 bases and J 1 base, with 6 bases left between them. This CDR3 comprises 13 residues. CDR3 protein: CASSMTGNTEAFF. The CDR3 DNA reads as TGTGCCAGTAGTATGACAGGGAACACTGAAGCTTTCTTT.

This chain joins TRBV5-1 and TRBJ2-2; D is unclear. Trimming shortened V by 0 bases and J by 0 bases, and 6 bases separated the two germline ends. The CDR3 covers 15 residues. CDR1 and CDR2 from the germline V gene are SGHRS and YFSETQ. The CDR3 nucleotides read TGCGCCAGCAGCTTGGACACCGCGAACACCGGGGAGCTGTTTTTT. Protein product: CASSLDTANTGELFF.

The gene calls are TRBV6-1 and TRBJ1-5; no reliable D call. Per germline, CDR1 MNHNS and CDR2 SASEGT. The CDR3 covers 16 residues. Trimming pared 1 base from V and 0 bases from J, leaving 10 bases between. The CDR3 region has the DNA TGTGCCAGCAGTGAAGTAGCCAGTTATAGCAATCAGCCCCAGCATTTT. This translates into CASSEVASYSNQPQHF.

The V call is TRBV27, the J call TRBJ1-1; 9 bases align to TRBD1. Germline CDR1 is MNHEY and CDR2 is SMNVEV (reference sequence). The CDR3 is 15 amino acids. V was pared by 1 base and J by 1 base, with 1 base of the junction left unmatched. CDR3 protein: CASSLWGQGNTEAFF. The CDR3 DNA sequence: TGTGCCAGCAGTTTATGGGGACAGGGGAACACTGAAGCTTTCTTT.

CDR3 bases: TGTGCCAGCAGCCAAGACAGGGGTAGTAATTCACCCCTCCACTTT. This encodes CASSQDRGSNSPLHF. The J gene is TRBJ1-6, the V gene TRBV14; weak D call: TRBD1 (6 bases). This CDR3 has 15 residues. CDR1 SGHDN and CDR2 FVKESK come from the germline V gene. The V end was cut by 0 bases, the J end by 6 bases, with 9 bases between. Drawing the rest from reference TRBV14 and TRBJ1-6, the complete variable domain is EAGVTQFPSHSVIEKGQTVTLRCDPISGHDNLYWYRRVMGKEIKFLLHFVKESKQDESGMPNNRFLAERTGGTYSTLKVQPAELEDSGVYFCASSQDRGSNSPLHFGNGTRLTVT.

V and J are TRBV5-6 and TRBJ2-7; possible D gene TRBD2, 5 bases. The germline V gene has CDR1 SGHDT and CDR2 YYEEEE. V lost 5 bases to trimming and J lost 3 bases, with 18 bases between them. The CDR3 extends over 15 amino acids. The CDR3 DNA reads TGTGCCAGCAGTCTAACGGGGAATGGATACTACGAGCAGTACTTC. Amino acids: CASSLTGNGYYEQYF.

This clone was seen more than once but under ten times. The DNA for the CDR3 is TGCGCCAGCAGCTTCGGGACAGGGCTAAGCACCGGGGAGCTGTTTTTT. Protein sequence: CASSFGTGLSTGELFF. This rearrangement joins TRBV5-1 to TRBJ2-2; the match to TRBD1 covers 9 bases. Germline loops: CDR1 SGHRS, CDR2 YFSETQ. The length of the CDR3 is 16 residues. V lost 2 bases to trimming and J lost 4 bases; unmatched junction nucleotides: 6.

The chain recombines TRBV4-1 with TRBJ2-1; possibly TRBD2 for D (5 bases). Germline CDR1 is MGHRA and CDR2 is YSYEKL. V was shortened by 4 bases and J by 10 bases, with 8 bases between the two germline ends. The CDR3 runs 11 residues. In DNA, the CDR3 is TGCGCCAGCAGCCTGGACTCGGAGCAGTTCTTC. The encoded protein is CASSLDSEQFF.

Only a few counts were recorded for this clone. V usage is TRBV29-1 and J usage is TRBJ1-2; D perhaps matches TRBD1 (5 bases). The germline gives CDR1 SQVTM, CDR2 ANQGSEA. The CDR3 has 12 residues. V was pared by 1 base and J by 5 bases, with 8 bases between. CDR3 region: CSVEASGYGYTF. CDR3 in DNA: TGCAGCGTTGAAGCTTCAGGGTATGGCTACACCTTC.

With regard to this clone: Mismatch with germline at one junction end may stem from a read error. The chain's CDR3 is CASSQEGGGLAGGLSTDTQYF. The CDR3 nucleotides are TGTGCCAGCAGCCAAGAGGGGGGAGGACTAGCGGGAGGCTTAAGCACAGATACGCAATATTTT. This sequence joins TRBV4-2 and TRBJ2-3; 14 nucleotides match TRBD2. The CDR3 extends over 21 amino acids. Germline loops: CDR1 LGHNA, CDR2 YNFKEQ.

The rearrangement uses TRBV11-2 and TRBJ2-2; 9 nucleotides match TRBD2. Germline loops: CDR1 SGHAT, CDR2 FQNNGV. The CDR3 is 18 amino acids. V shed 8 bases, J shed 4 bases, and the junction held 17 bases outside the gene matches. CDR3 nucleotide sequence: TGTGCCAGCGTATTGGGCCTAGCGGGACTTCGGGGCACCGGGGAGCTGTTTTTT. This sequence encodes CASVLGLAGLRGTGELFF.

This clone was counted a single time. The V and J genes are TRBV5-1 and TRBJ2-2; D unclear. This CDR3 contains 15 residues. In germline, CDR1 is SGHRS, CDR2 YFSETQ. Deletions cut 0 bases from V and 0 bases from J, with 6 bases between. CDR3 in DNA: TGCGCCAGCAGCTTGGTACTGGCGAACACCGGGGAGCTGTTTTTT. This encodes CASSLVLANTGELFF. Together with reference TRBV5-1 and TRBJ2-2, the CDR3 gives the full variable domain: KAGVTQTPRYLIKTRGQQVTLSCSPISGHRSVSWYQQTPGQGLQFLFEYFSETQRNKGNFPGRFSGRQFSNSRSEMNVSTLELGDSALYLCASSLVLANTGELFFGEGSRLTVL.

This chain uses TRBV11-2 with TRBJ2-6, with a possible D match to TRBD1 (5 bases). This CDR3 is 13 amino acids long. The germline CDR1 and CDR2 sequences are SGHAT and FQNNGV. The germline V and J ends were trimmed by 2 bases and 11 bases, with 10 bases remaining between them. CDR3 in amino acids: CASSLQGPYVLTF. Written as DNA, the CDR3 is TGTGCCAGCAGCTTACAGGGCCCTTACGTCCTGACTTTC.

This clone was detected only a few times. The chain joins TRBV15 to TRBJ2-1, with 11 bases aligning to TRBD2. The CDR3 extends over 15 amino acids. Germline lookup yields CDR1 LNHNV and CDR2 YYDKDF (reference sequence). V lost 3 bases to trimming and J lost 7 bases; unmatched junction nucleotides: 5. The CDR3 loop is CATSRPTSGVNEQFF. The CDR3 coding sequence is TGTGCCACCAGCAGGCCGACTAGCGGGGTAAATGAGCAGTTCTTC.

The chain is built from TRBV7-9 and TRBJ2-1; the match to TRBD2 covers 13 bases. The CDR3 is 16 residues long. V was clipped by 3 bases and J by 5 bases; unmatched bases: 4. Germline-derived CDR1 and CDR2 are SEHNR and FQNEAQ (reference sequence). The CDR3 DNA sequence: TGTGCCAGCAGCTTGACTAGCGGGAGGACTAACAATGAGCAGTTCTTC. Protein sequence: CASSLTSGRTNNEQFF.